These 21 T cell receptor beta chains originate from one sample sequenced in a study of T cell changes during pregnancy in multiple sclerosis. The table came from immunoSEQ multiplex PCR; TCRdb's copy has only in-frame clones and leaves some out. The repertoire has under 75,000 clones, 80% to 95% of them found once; the top ten carry around 3%. Source: peripheral blood, taken in the third trimester of pregnancy. These receptors were collected from a female donor in good health, enrolled as a control in a pregnancy study.

The chain has TRBV6-5 and TRBJ1-4; D remains ambiguous. The germline V and J ends were trimmed by 6 bases and 6 bases, with 5 bases remaining between them. Germline CDR1 and CDR2: MNHEY and SVGAGI. This CDR3 is built from 11 residues. CDR3 amino acids: CASRRDEKLFF. Here the CDR3 DNA reads TGTGCCAGCAGGAGAGATGAAAAACTGTTTTTT.

The rearrangement uses TRBV29-1 and TRBJ1-1, with D possibly TRBD1 on 6 matching bases. V lost 6 bases and J 4 bases, leaving 21 bases between the germline ends. The CDR3 loop spans 15 amino acids. The germline V gene encodes CDR1 SQVTM and CDR2 ANQGSEA. CDR3 nucleotides: TGCAGCGTAGGGATGCTGGGCAGGGGAAGCACTGAAGCTTTCTTT. Residues: CSVGMLGRGSTEAFF.

The chain combines TRBV2 with TRBJ1-5; a possible D gene is TRBD1 (6 bases). CDR1 SNHLY and CDR2 FYNNEI come from the germline V gene. V lost 2 bases to trimming and J lost 11 bases, with 19 bases between them. This CDR3 is built from 15 residues. DNA of the CDR3: TGTGCCAGCAGTGAACGGGACACGCCCTCAAGGGCCCAGCATTTT. Its protein product is CASSERDTPSRAQHF. The whole variable domain, filled in from reference TRBV2 and TRBJ1-5, reads EPEVTQTPSHQVTQMGQEVILRCVPISNHLYFYWYRQILGQKVEFLVSFYNNEISEKSEIFDDQFSVERPDGSNFTLKIRSTKLEDSAMYFCASSERDTPSRAQHFGDGTRLSIL.

V is TRBV30 and J is TRBJ1-2; D not certain. The CDR3 is made up of 12 amino acids. The germline CDR1 and CDR2 sequences are GTSNPN and SVGIG (reference sequence). The CDR3 loop reads CAFRSPYYGYTF. The CDR3 DNA follows: TGTGCGTTCAGAAGTCCGTACTATGGCTACACCTTC.

The genes are TRBV6-5 and TRBJ1-2; D call uncertain. The V gene lost 0 bases and the J gene lost 8 bases, with 16 bases spanning the gap. The CDR3 extends over 15 amino acids. CDR1 and CDR2 (germline): MNHEY, SVGAGI. This CDR3 reads CASSYSVSGRHGYTF. CDR3 in DNA: TGTGCCAGCAGTTACTCAGTAAGTGGGAGGCACGGCTACACCTTC.

The chain links TRBV13 to TRBJ2-7; no clear D. The V and J ends lost 5 bases and 5 bases respectively, with 19 bases between them. CDR1 PRHDT and CDR2 FYEKMQ come from the germline V gene (reference sequence). The CDR3 spans 15 residues. The CDR3 spells CASSHRPGSSHEQYF. CDR3 in DNA: TGTGCCAGCAGCCATAGACCGGGTAGCTCACACGAGCAGTACTTC.

The rearrangement links TRBV25-1 to TRBJ1-2, with 8 bases matching TRBD1. CDR1 MGHDK and CDR2 SYGVNS come from the germline V gene. V was clipped by 6 bases and J by 4 bases; unmatched bases: 4. This CDR3 region has 13 residues. CDR3 bases: TGTGCCAGCAGCAGGGGGCTTGGCTATGGCTACACCTTC. This codes for CASSRGLGYGYTF.

V gene TRBV9 combines with J gene TRBJ2-7, with 7 positions matching TRBD1. The V and J ends lost 3 bases and 2 bases, in that order; junction bases with no gene match: 8. The CDR3 runs 15 residues. The germline V gene encodes CDR1 SGDLS and CDR2 YYNGEE. CDR3 bases: TGTGCCAGCAGCGGGCCCGGGACAGAGACCTACGAGCAGTACTTC. Translating it yields CASSGPGTETYEQYF.

The J gene is TRBJ2-3, the V gene TRBV2, with D perhaps TRBD2 (5 bases). CDR3 size: 12 residues. Trimming removed 10 bases at V and 4 bases at J, with 12 bases between. The germline V gene has CDR1 SNHLY and CDR2 FYNNEI. CDR3 loop: CATGYSADTQYF. For the CDR3, the DNA is TGTGCCACGGGTTATAGCGCAGATACGCAGTATTTT.

The CDR3 bases are TGTGCTAGTACACCAACGGGGGCCGGGGAGCTGTTTTTT. Amino acids: CASTPTGAGELFF. This sequence joins TRBV12-5 and TRBJ2-2, with D possibly TRBD2 on 6 matching bases. The CDR3 runs to 13 residues. CDR1 and CDR2 from the germline V gene are LGHNT and FRNRAP. The V end was cut by 8 bases, the J end by 6 bases, with 13 bases between. The full variable domain, its missing parts supplied by reference TRBV12-5 and TRBJ2-2, is DARVTQTPRHKVTEMGQEVTMRCQPILGHNTVFWYRQTMMQGLELLAYFRNRAPLDDSGMPKDRFSAEMPDATLATLKIQPSEPRDSAVYFCASTPTGAGELFFGEGSRLTVL.

The chain combines TRBV4-1 with TRBJ2-7, with 7 bases that match TRBD1. Germline lookup yields CDR1 MGHRA and CDR2 YSYEKL. V lost 4 bases to trimming and J lost 0 bases; unmatched junction nucleotides: 9. This CDR3 region has 16 residues. The CDR3 spells CASSLEMAGGSYEQYF. Written as DNA, the CDR3 is TGCGCCAGCAGCCTAGAGATGGCAGGGGGCTCCTACGAGCAGTACTTC.

V is TRBV15 and J is TRBJ2-5; weak D call: TRBD2 (6 bases). This CDR3 is built from 17 residues. Per germline, CDR1 LNHNV and CDR2 YYDKDF (reference sequence). V was shortened by 0 bases and J by 3 bases, with 17 bases between the two germline ends. The CDR3: CATSRDRSGGLEETQYF. In DNA form, the CDR3 reads TGTGCCACCAGCAGAGATCGGTCCGGAGGGTTAGAAGAGACCCAGTACTTC.

This chain joins TRBV5-1 and TRBJ1-1, with D unresolved. The V end was cut by 0 bases, the J end by 0 bases, with 9 bases between. CDR3 length: 15 amino acids. Germline-derived CDR1 and CDR2 are SGHRS and YFSETQ. The CDR3 reads CASSLDAGLNTEAFF. In DNA, the CDR3 is TGCGCCAGCAGCTTGGATGCGGGGTTGAACACTGAAGCTTTCTTT.

The chain recombines TRBV30 with TRBJ1-3; D is uncertain. The V end was cut by 3 bases, the J end by 0 bases, with 15 bases between. CDR1 and CDR2 (germline): GTSNPN, SVGIG (reference sequence). The CDR3 covers 16 residues. The CDR3 bases are TGTGCCTGGAGCGTACGGGAGAGATTCTCTGGAAACACCATATATTTT. Translation gives CAWSVRERFSGNTIYF.

The chain carries TRBV7-9 and TRBJ2-7, with TRBD1 matching over 9 bases. The CDR3 spans 13 residues. Unmatched junction bases numbered 7, after V lost 4 bases and J lost 9 bases. Germline-derived CDR1 and CDR2 are SEHNR and FQNEAQ (reference sequence). The CDR3 region is CASSWGDRAAQYF. CDR3 bases: TGTGCCAGCAGCTGGGGGGACAGGGCCGCGCAGTACTTC.

This clone was picked up one time. The chain recombines TRBV5-4 with TRBJ2-3, with 8 bases lining up with TRBD2. Per the germline V gene, CDR1 is SGHNT and CDR2 is YYREEE (reference sequence). The CDR3 runs 17 residues. J was trimmed by 1 base and V by 2 bases; bases with no gene match: 9. CDR3 DNA sequence: TGTGCCAGCAGCTTAGGCCTAATGACTAGCGGCACAGATACGCAGTATTTT. The encoded protein is CASSLGLMTSGTDTQYF.

The rearrangement links TRBV19 to TRBJ2-4; TRBD1 agrees at 8 bases. The germline gives CDR1 LNHDA, CDR2 SQIVND (reference sequence). V dropped 4 bases and J dropped 2; count of bases not matched to a gene: 7. The CDR3 runs to 16 residues. The CDR3 bases are TGTGCCAGTAGTAGTACTCACAGGGGGACCAAAAACATTCAGTACTTC. Translated: CASSSTHRGTKNIQYF.

The chain uses TRBV29-1 and TRBJ1-2; D is possibly TRBD1 (5 bases). The CDR3 is made up of 17 amino acids. The germline V gene encodes CDR1 SQVTM and CDR2 ANQGSEA. The V end was cut by 0 bases, the J end by 0 bases, with 17 bases between. CDR3 amino acids: CSVEDPLGAFSNYGYTF. In DNA form, the CDR3 reads TGCAGCGTTGAAGACCCGTTAGGGGCCTTCTCTAACTATGGCTACACCTTC.

The chain combines TRBV19 with TRBJ1-1; D possibly corresponds to TRBD1 (5 bases). V lost 3 bases to trimming and J lost 0 bases, with 8 bases between them. Per germline, CDR1 LNHDA and CDR2 SQIVND (reference sequence). This CDR3 contains 14 residues. The CDR3 is CASSIATVNTEAFF. CDR3 coding DNA: TGTGCCAGTAGTATCGCGACAGTGAACACTGAAGCTTTCTTT.

The chain is built from TRBV18 and TRBJ1-2; TRBD1 might be the D (5 bases). Trimming took 2 bases from V and 8 from J, leaving 21 bases between them. The CDR3 sequence is 16 residues long. CDR1 KGHSH and CDR2 LQKENI come from the germline V gene. For the CDR3, the DNA is TGTGCCAGCTCACCAGATGGAGGGACGGGAGGTAGAGGCTACACCTTC. As protein: CASSPDGGTGGRGYTF. The full variable domain, its missing parts supplied by reference TRBV18 and TRBJ1-2, is NAGVMQNPRHLVRRRGQEARLRCSPMKGHSHVYWYRQLPEEGLKFMVYLQKENIIDESGMPKERFSAEFPKEGPSILRIQQVVRGDSAAYFCASSPDGGTGGRGYTFGSGTRLTVV.

The chain links TRBV13 to TRBJ2-5; 12 positions match TRBD2. This CDR3 comprises 16 residues. J lost 5 bases, V lost 5 bases, and 9 bases had no gene match. Germline values: CDR1 PRHDT, CDR2 FYEKMQ (reference sequence). The CDR3 is CASSQRLAGVKETQYF. CDR3 nucleotides: TGTGCCAGCAGCCAGAGACTAGCGGGAGTCAAGGAGACCCAGTACTTC. The whole variable domain, filled in from reference TRBV13 and TRBJ2-5, reads AAGVIQSPRHLIKEKRETATLKCYPIPRHDTVYWYQQGPGQDPQFLISFYEKMQSDKGSIPDRFSAQQFSDYHSELNMSSLELGDSALYFCASSQRLAGVKETQYFGPGTRLLVL.